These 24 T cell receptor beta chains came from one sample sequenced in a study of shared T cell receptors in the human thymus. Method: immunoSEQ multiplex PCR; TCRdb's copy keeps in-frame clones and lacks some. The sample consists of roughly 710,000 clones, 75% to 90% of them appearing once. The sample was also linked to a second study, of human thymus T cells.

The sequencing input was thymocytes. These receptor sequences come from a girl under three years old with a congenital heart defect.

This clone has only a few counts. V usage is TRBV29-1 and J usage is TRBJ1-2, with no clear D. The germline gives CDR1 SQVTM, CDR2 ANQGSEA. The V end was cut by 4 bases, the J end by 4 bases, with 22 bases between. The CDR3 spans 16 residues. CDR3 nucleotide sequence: TGCAGCGTTGCCCCCGGAGGGCGGAGCAGCCCCTATGGCTACACCTTC. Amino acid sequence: CSVAPGGRSSPYGYTF.

The CDR3 nucleotides are TGCGCCAGCAGCCTACAGGGTAGGTTCTTTGGTGAGCAGTTCTTC. Translation: CASSLQGRFFGEQFF. V usage is TRBV10-2 and J usage is TRBJ2-1; weak D call: TRBD1 (6 bases). Trimming took off 6 bases at V and 9 bases at J, with 21 bases between the two ends. The CDR3 contains 15 residues. Germline assignment: CDR1 WSHSY and CDR2 SAAADI.

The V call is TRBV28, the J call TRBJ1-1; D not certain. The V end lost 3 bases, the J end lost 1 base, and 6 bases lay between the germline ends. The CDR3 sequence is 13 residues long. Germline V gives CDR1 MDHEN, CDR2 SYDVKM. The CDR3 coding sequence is TGTGCCAGCAGTTTCCGTAAGAACACTGAAGCTTTCTTT. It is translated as CASSFRKNTEAFF.

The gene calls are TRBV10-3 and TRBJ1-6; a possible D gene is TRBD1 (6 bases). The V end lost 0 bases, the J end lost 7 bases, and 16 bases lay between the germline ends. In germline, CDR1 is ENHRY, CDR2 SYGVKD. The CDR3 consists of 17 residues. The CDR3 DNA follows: TGTGCCATCAGTGAGTCGATGGGGGCGCCCCCAAATTCACCCCTCCACTTT. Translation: CAISESMGAPPNSPLHF.

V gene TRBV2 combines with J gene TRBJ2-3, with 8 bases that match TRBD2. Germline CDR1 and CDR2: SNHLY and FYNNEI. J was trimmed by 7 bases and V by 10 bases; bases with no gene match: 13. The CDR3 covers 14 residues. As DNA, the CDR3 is TGTGCCAACACACTAGCGGCCAAAGACCATACGCAGTATTTT. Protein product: CANTLAAKDHTQYF.

Here the CDR3 reads CASSPRRQGGNEKLFF. In DNA form, the CDR3 reads TGTGCCAGCAGCCCTCGCCGACAGGGTGGTAATGAAAAACTGTTTTTT. This chain joins TRBV5-6 and TRBJ1-4, with 7 bases matching TRBD1. Germline V gene lookup returns CDR1 SGHDT and CDR2 YYEEEE. After removal of 4 bases from V and 4 bases from J, the junction contained 10 bases not matched to a gene. This CDR3 has 16 amino acids.

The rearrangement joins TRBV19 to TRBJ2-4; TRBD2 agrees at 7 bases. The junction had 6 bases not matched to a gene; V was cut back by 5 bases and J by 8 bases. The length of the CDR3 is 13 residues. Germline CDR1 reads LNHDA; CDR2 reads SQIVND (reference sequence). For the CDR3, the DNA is TGTGCCAGTAGTTTGGGACTACTAGACATTCAGTACTTC. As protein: CASSLGLLDIQYF.

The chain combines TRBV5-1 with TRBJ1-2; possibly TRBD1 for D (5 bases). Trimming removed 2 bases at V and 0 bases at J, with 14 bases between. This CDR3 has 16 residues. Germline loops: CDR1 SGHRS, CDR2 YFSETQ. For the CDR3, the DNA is TGCGCCAGCAGCTTTACAGGCCCCACTCCTAACTATGGCTACACCTTC. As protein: CASSFTGPTPNYGYTF.

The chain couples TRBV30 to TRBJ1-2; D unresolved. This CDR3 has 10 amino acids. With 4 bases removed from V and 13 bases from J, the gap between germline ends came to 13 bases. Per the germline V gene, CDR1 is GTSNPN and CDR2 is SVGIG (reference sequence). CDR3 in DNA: TGTGCCTGGAAACATACCGAGGGCACCTTC. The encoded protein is CAWKHTEGTF.

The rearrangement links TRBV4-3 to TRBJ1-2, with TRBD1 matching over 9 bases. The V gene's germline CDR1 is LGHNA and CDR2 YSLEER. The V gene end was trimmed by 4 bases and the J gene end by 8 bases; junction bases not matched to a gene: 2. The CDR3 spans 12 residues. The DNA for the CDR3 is TGCGCCAGCAGCCCGGGACAGGGCGGCTACACCTTC. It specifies CASSPGQGGYTF.

CDR3 nucleotide sequence: TGTGCCAGCAGCTTTGGGACACGAAGGACCGGGGAGCTGTTTTTT. Its translation is CASSFGTRRTGELFF. The rearrangement joins TRBV7-7 to TRBJ2-2; D possibly corresponds to TRBD1 (6 bases). CDR1 is SSHAT and CDR2 is FNYEAQ in the germline V gene (reference sequence). The CDR3 is made up of 15 amino acids. V shed 3 bases and J shed 5 bases, with 13 bases lying between them.

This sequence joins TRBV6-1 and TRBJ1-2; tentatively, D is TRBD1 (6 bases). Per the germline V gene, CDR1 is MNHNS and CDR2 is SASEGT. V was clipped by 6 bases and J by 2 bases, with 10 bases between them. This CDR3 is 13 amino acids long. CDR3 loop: CASRGTPNYGYTF. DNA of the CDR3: TGTGCCAGCAGGGGGACACCAAACTATGGCTACACCTTC.

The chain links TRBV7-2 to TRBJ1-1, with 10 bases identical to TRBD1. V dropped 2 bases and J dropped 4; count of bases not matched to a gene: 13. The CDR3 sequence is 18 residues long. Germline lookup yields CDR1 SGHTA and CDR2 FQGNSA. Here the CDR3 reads CASSLRSRATGGLTEAFF. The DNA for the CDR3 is TGTGCCAGCAGCTTACGGTCGAGGGCGACAGGGGGCCTCACTGAAGCTTTCTTT. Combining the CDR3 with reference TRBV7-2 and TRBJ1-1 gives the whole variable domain GAGVSQSPSNKVTEKGKDVELRCDPISGHTALYWYRQSLGQGLEFLIYFQGNSAPDKSGLPSDRFSAERTGGSVSTLTIQRTQQEDSAVYLCASSLRSRATGGLTEAFFGQGTRLTVV.

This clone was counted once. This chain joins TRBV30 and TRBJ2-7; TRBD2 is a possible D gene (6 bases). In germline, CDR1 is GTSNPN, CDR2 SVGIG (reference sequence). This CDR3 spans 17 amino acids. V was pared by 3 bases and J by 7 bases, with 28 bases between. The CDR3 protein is CAWRTTPGLPPIGEQYF. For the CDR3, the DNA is TGTGCCTGGAGGACTACGCCGGGACTCCCCCCCATTGGTGAGCAGTACTTC. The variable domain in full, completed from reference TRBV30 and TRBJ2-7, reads SQTIHQWPATLVQPVGSPLSLECTVEGTSNPNLYWYRQAAGRGLQLLFYSVGIGQISSEVPQNLSASRPQDRQFILSSKKLLLSDSGFYLCAWRTTPGLPPIGEQYFGPGTRLTVT.

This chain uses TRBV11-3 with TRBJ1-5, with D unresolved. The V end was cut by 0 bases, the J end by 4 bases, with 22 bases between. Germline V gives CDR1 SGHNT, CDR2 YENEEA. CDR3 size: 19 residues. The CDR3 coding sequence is TGTGCCAGCAGCTTAGAGTATGGTATTTCGGGGTACCTTAATCAGCCCCAGCATTTT. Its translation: CASSLEYGISGYLNQPQHF.

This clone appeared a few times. CDR3 protein: CASSLALLAGDGLPTDNEQFF. The CDR3 DNA reads TGTGCCAGCAGCTTAGCCCTACTAGCGGGGGACGGACTGCCCACGGACAATGAGCAGTTCTTC. This chain uses TRBV7-2 with TRBJ2-1; TRBD2 matches at 11 bases. V shed 0 bases, J shed 5 bases, and the junction held 18 bases outside the gene matches. Per the germline V gene, CDR1 is SGHTA and CDR2 is FQGNSA. CDR3 size: 21 residues.

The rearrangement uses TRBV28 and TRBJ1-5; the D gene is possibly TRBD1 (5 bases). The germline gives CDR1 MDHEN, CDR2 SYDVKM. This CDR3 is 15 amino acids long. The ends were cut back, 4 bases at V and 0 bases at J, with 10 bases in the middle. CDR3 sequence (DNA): TGTGCCAGCAGTTCCGACAGACATAGCAATCAGCCCCAGCATTTT. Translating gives CASSSDRHSNQPQHF.

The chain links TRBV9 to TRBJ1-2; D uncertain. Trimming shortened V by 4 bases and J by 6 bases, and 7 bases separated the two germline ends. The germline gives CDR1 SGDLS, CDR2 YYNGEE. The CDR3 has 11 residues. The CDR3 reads CASSSSHGYTF. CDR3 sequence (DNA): TGTGCCAGCAGCTCCAGTCATGGCTACACCTTC.

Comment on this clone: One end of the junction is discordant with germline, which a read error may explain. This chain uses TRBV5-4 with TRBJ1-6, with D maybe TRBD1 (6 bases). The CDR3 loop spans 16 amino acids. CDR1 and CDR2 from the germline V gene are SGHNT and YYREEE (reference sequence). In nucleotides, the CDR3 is TGTGCCAGCAGCTTGGGGGGGCCCCCTTATAGTTCACCCCTCCACTTT. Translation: CASSLGGPPYSSPLHF. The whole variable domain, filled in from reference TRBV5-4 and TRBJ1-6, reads ETGVTQSPTHLIKTRGQQVTLRCSSQSGHNTVSWYQQALGQGPQFIFQYYREEENGRGNFPPRFSGLQFPNYSSELNVNALELDDSALYLCASSLGGPPYSSPLHFGNGTRLTVT.

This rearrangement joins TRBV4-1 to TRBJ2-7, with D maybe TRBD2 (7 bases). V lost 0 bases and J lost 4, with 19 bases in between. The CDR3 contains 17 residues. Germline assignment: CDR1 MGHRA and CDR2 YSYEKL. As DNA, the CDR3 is TGCGCCAGCAGCCAAGATTGGGGGCGGGGGTCGGGTTACGAGCAGTACTTC. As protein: CASSQDWGRGSGYEQYF.

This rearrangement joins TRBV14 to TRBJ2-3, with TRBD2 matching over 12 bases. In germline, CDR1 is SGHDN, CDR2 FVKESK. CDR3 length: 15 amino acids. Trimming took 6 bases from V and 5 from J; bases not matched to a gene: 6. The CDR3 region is CASSKLAGGGDTQYF. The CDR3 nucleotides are TGTGCCAGCAGTAAACTAGCGGGGGGAGGAGATACGCAGTATTTT.

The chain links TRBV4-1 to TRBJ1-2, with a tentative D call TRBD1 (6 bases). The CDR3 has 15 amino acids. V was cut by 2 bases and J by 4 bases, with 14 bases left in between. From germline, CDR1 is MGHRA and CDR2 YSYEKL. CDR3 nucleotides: TGCGCCAGCAGCCAACACCTCAGGGGCCCCTATGGCTACACCTTC. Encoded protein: CASSQHLRGPYGYTF.

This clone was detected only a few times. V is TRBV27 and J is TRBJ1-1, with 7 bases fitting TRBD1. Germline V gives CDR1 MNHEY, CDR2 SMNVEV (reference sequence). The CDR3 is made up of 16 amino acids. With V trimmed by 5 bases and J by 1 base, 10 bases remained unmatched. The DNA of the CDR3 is TGTGCCAGCAGTCCACAGGGGAGGAGTGCGAACACTGAAGCTTTCTTT. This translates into CASSPQGRSANTEAFF.

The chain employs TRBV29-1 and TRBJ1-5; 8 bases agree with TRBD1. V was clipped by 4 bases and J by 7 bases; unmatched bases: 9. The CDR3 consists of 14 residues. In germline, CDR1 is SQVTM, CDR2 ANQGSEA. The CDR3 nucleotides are TGCAGCGTTGGATGGACAGGGTACGGGCAGCCCCAGCATTTT. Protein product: CSVGWTGYGQPQHF.